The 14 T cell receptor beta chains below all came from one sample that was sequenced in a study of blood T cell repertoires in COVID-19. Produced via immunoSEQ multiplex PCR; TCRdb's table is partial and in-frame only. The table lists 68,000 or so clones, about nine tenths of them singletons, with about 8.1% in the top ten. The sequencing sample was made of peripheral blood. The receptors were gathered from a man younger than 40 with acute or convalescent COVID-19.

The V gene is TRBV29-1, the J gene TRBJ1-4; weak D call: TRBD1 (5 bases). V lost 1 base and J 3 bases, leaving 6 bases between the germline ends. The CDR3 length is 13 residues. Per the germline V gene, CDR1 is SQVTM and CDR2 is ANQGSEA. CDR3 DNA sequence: TGCAGCGTTGAAGGGGGGGCTAATGAAAAACTGTTTTTT. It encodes CSVEGGANEKLFF.

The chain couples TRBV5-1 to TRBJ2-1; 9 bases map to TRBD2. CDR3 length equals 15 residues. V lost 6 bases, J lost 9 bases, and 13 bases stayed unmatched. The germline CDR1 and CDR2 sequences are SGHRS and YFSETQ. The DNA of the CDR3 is TGCGCCAGCAATCTCGTCGCGGGAGGGAAAGGTGAGCAGTTCTTC. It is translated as CASNLVAGGKGEQFF.

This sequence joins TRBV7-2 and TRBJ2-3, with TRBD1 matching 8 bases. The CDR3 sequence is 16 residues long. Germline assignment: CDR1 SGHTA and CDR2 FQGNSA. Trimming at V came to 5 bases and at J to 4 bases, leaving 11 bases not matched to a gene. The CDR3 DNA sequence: TGTGCCAGCAGCCTAGACGGGACAGGAAGATCAGATACGCAGTATTTT. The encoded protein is CASSLDGTGRSDTQYF.

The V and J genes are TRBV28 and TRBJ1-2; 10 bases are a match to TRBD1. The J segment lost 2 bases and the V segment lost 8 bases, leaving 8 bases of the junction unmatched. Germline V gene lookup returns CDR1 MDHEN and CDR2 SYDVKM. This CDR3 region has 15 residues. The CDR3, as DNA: TGTGCCAGCTGGGACAGGGGTCACATAAACTATGGCTACACCTTC. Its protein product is CASWDRGHINYGYTF.

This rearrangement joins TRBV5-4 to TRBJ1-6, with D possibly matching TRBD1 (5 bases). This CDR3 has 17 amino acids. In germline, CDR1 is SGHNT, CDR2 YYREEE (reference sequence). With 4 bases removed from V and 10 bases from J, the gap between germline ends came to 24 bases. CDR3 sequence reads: CASSADPGRGKDSPLHF. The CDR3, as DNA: TGTGCCAGCAGCGCGGATCCGGGACGGGGGAAAGACTCACCCCTCCACTTT.

In nucleotides, the CDR3 is TGCGCCAGCAGCCAGCAAGTAGCGGGGGCCTACGAGCAGTACTTC. Its translation: CASSQQVAGAYEQYF. The chain employs TRBV4-1 and TRBJ2-7; 9 positions agree with TRBD2. V lost 3 bases to trimming and J lost 2 bases; unmatched junction nucleotides: 5. The CDR3 contains 15 residues. CDR1 and CDR2 (germline): MGHRA, YSYEKL.

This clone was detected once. The CDR3 sequence: CASSQRGRSDNEQFF. CDR3 coding DNA: TGTGCCAGCAGTCAAAGGGGGCGTTCGGACAATGAGCAGTTCTTC. The chain uses TRBV28 and TRBJ2-1; TRBD1 agrees at 7 bases. Per the germline V gene, CDR1 is MDHEN and CDR2 is SYDVKM. Germline trimming cut 5 bases from V and 5 bases from J; bases unmatched to any gene: 9. The CDR3 contains 15 residues.

This CDR3 is CASSSLKSSYEQYF. CDR3 in DNA: TGTGCCAGCAGTTCGCTAAAGAGCTCCTACGAGCAGTACTTC. The genes are TRBV28 and TRBJ2-7; no clear D gene. Trimming pared 4 bases from V and 0 bases from J, leaving 10 bases between. The CDR3 extends over 14 amino acids. Germline CDR1 is MDHEN and CDR2 is SYDVKM.

For the CDR3, the DNA is TGTGCCAGCAGCTTACTAGCGGGAGAGAGCTCCTACGAGCAGTACTTC. Translation gives CASSLLAGESSYEQYF. The chain combines TRBV7-2 with TRBJ2-7; TRBD2 matches 10 bases. V shed 2 bases and J 0 bases; nucleotides not matched to a gene: 4. Per the germline V gene, CDR1 is SGHTA and CDR2 is FQGNSA. This CDR3 has 16 amino acids.

CDR3 sequence: CSARRTHEQYF. CDR3 nucleotide sequence: TGCAGTGCTAGGCGGACTCACGAGCAGTACTTC. The chain employs TRBV20-1 and TRBJ2-7; tentative D call: TRBD2 (5 bases). CDR1 is DFQATT and CDR2 is SNEGSKA in the germline V gene (reference sequence). The CDR3 sequence is 11 residues long. V was shortened by 3 bases and J by 5 bases, with 8 bases between the two germline ends.

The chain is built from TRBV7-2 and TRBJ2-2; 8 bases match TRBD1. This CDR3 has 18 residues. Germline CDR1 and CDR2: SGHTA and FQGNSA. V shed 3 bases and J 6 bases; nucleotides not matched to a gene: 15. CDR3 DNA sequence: TGTGCCAGCAGCTTTAAGTCTGTGGGCCAGGGGGCTCCCGGGGAGCTGTTTTTT. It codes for CASSFKSVGQGAPGELFF.

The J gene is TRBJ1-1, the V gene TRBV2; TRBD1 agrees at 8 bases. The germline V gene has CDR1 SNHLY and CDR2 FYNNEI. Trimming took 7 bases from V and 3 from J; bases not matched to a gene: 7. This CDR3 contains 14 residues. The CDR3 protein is CASTGQGAYTEAFF. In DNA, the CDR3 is TGTGCCAGCACCGGACAGGGAGCATACACTGAAGCTTTCTTT.

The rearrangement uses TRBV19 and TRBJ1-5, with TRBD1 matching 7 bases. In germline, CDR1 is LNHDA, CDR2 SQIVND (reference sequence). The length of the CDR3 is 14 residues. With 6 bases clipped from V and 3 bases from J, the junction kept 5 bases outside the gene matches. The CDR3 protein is CASSRDRLNQPQHF. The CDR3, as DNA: TGTGCCAGTAGCCGGGACAGACTCAATCAGCCCCAGCATTTT.

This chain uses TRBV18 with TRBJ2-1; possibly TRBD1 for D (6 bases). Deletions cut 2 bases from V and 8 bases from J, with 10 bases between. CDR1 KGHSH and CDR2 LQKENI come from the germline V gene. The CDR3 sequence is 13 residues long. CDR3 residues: CASSPSHRDEQFF. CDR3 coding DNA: TGTGCCAGCTCACCATCCCACAGGGATGAGCAGTTCTTC.